This T cell receptor beta chain was sequenced during a study of cytomegalovirus exposure and HLA in healthy donors. Study observations and caveats: Cytomegalovirus association was listed for about 160 TCR beta chains. In vitro assays verified that three CMV-associated chains recognized CMV antigens specifically. Other equally common chains were less clonally expanded than HLA-associated TCR beta chains, a later analysis showed.

About this clone itself: Its antigen is currently unknown.

Samples came from healthy bone marrow donors. CDR3 length: 15 residues. In germline, CDR1 is SGHRS, CDR2 YFSETQ. V dropped 3 bases and J dropped 8 bases, with 17 bases sitting between them. Researchers ran the PCR with 60 Vbeta and 13 Jbeta primers. Produced via immunoSEQ multiplex PCR; TCRdb's table is partial and in-frame only. The sample holds 200,000 to 250,000 clones, 65% to 85% seen once. The sample consisted of PBMCs. This sequence originates from a middle-aged man in good health and CMV-seronegative. The chain uses TRBV5-1 and TRBJ1-4, with D possibly matching TRBD1 (6 bases). As DNA, the CDR3 is TGCGCCAGCAGCTCGAGGGACGGAGACAGGGAAAAACTGTTTTTT. This translates into CASSSRDGDREKLFF.